This is a list of T cell receptor beta chains from one sample in a study of OX40 agonist ivuxolimab in advanced cancers. Assay used: immunoSEQ multiplex PCR; TCRdb lists only in-frame clones, some missing. The sample holds around 80,000 clones, 90% to 95% seen once. The material was CD4+ or CD8+ T cells sorted from blood, obtained in a trial of the OX40 agonist ivuxolimab. All receptors derive from an adult with an advanced solid tumor such as melanoma, head and neck, liver or kidney cancer. The CDR3 runs from the conserved cysteine through the conserved F or W. Each record gives: V gene, D gene, CDR3 length, J gene, clone size, CDR3 DNA, CDR3 protein. D genes are given only for firm matches. For some rows the clone size is stated as once, few or many, or as a class when expanded; others skip it.

v_gene: TRBV7-4; d_gene: TRBD2; len: 17; j_gene: TRBJ2-7; abundance: -; CDR3nt: TGTGCCAGCAGCTCGCAAGTACTAGCGGGAGGTTCTCGCGAGCAGTACTTC; CDR3aa: CASSSQVLAGGSREQYF
v_gene: TRBV27; d_gene: TRBD1; len: 15; j_gene: TRBJ2-7; abundance: -; CDR3nt: TGTGCCAGCAGTGACGAGGGACAGGGGACCTACGAGCAGTACTTC; CDR3aa: CASSDEGQGTYEQYF
v_gene: TRBV25-1; d_gene: TRBD1; len: 15; j_gene: TRBJ1-4; abundance: -; CDR3nt: TGTGCCAGCAGTGACCAGGGGGCGTTTAATGAAAAACTGTTTTTT; CDR3aa: CASSDQGAFNEKLFF
v_gene: TRBV28; d_gene: TRBD2; len: 16; j_gene: TRBJ2-1; abundance: -; CDR3nt: TGTGCCAGCAGTTTGCTCCCGACTAGCGGGTACAATGAGCAGTTCTTC; CDR3aa: CASSLLPTSGYNEQFF
v_gene: TRBV6-5; d_gene: -; len: 13; j_gene: TRBJ2-3; abundance: -; CDR3nt: TGTGCCAGCAGCCGTGTGAGCACAGATACGCAGTATTTT; CDR3aa: CASSRVSTDTQYF
v_gene: TRBV7-9; d_gene: -; len: 12; j_gene: TRBJ2-7; abundance: -; CDR3nt: TGTGCCAGCAGCTTAAGGGCGGACGAGCAGTACTTC; CDR3aa: CASSLRADEQYF
v_gene: TRBV18; d_gene: -; len: 14; j_gene: TRBJ1-1; abundance: -; CDR3nt: TGTGCCAGCTCACCCCAGACAGTGAACACTGAAGCTTTCTTT; CDR3aa: CASSPQTVNTEAFF
v_gene: TRBV4-3; d_gene: TRBD1; len: 14; j_gene: TRBJ2-7; abundance: -; CDR3nt: TGCGCCAGCAGCCCCGGGACAGGGGAACTCGAGCAGTACTTC; CDR3aa: CASSPGTGELEQYF
v_gene: TRBV27; d_gene: -; len: 19; j_gene: TRBJ1-1; abundance: -; CDR3nt: TGTGCCAGCAGCCTATCGCCCAATCAGGGGTTCCGGGGTAACACTGAAGCTTTCTTT; CDR3aa: CASSLSPNQGFRGNTEAFF
v_gene: TRBV28; d_gene: TRBD2; len: 16; j_gene: TRBJ2-3; abundance: -; CDR3nt: TGTGCCAGCAGTTCCAAGCGGGAGGGCCTGGCAGATACGCAGTATTTT; CDR3aa: CASSSKREGLADTQYF
v_gene: TRBV27; d_gene: -; len: 15; j_gene: TRBJ2-1; abundance: once; CDR3nt: TGTGCCAGCAGTTTACAGGGTGGACCCTACAATGAGCAGTTCTTC; CDR3aa: CASSLQGGPYNEQFF
v_gene: TRBV19; d_gene: -; len: 15; j_gene: TRBJ2-3; abundance: -; CDR3nt: TGTGCCAGTAGTATTATGGGCAGATCCACAGATACGCAGTATTTT; CDR3aa: CASSIMGRSTDTQYF
v_gene: TRBV4-2; d_gene: -; len: 11; j_gene: TRBJ2-7; abundance: -; CDR3nt: TGTGCCAGCAGCCAAGGACAGTTCCCTTACTTC; CDR3aa: CASSQGQFPYF
v_gene: TRBV6-5; d_gene: -; len: 15; j_gene: TRBJ1-2; abundance: -; CDR3nt: TGTGCCAGCAGTTACTCGGCAGGAGAGGACGAAGGCTACACCTTC; CDR3aa: CASSYSAGEDEGYTF
v_gene: TRBV5-6; d_gene: -; len: 15; j_gene: TRBJ2-4; abundance: -; CDR3nt: TGTGCCAGCAGCTACCTGGGCGCCGCGGGAAACATTCAGTACTTC; CDR3aa: CASSYLGAAGNIQYF
v_gene: TRBV28; d_gene: -; len: 13; j_gene: TRBJ2-1; abundance: -; CDR3nt: TGTGCCAGCAGGGGGGTCTCCTACAATGAGCAGTTCTTC; CDR3aa: CASRGVSYNEQFF
v_gene: TRBV9; d_gene: -; len: 14; j_gene: TRBJ2-7; abundance: -; CDR3nt: TGTGCCAGCAGCGTAGCCAGGGGAGGGTACGAGCAGTACTTC; CDR3aa: CASSVARGGYEQYF
v_gene: TRBV4-3; d_gene: -; len: 14; j_gene: TRBJ2-7; abundance: -; CDR3nt: TGCGCCAGCAGCCAAGATAGAACTTCCTACGAGCAGTACTTC; CDR3aa: CASSQDRTSYEQYF
v_gene: TRBV12-5; d_gene: -; len: 14; j_gene: TRBJ2-5; abundance: -; CDR3nt: TGTGCTAGTGGTTTAGCAGGGTATTCGGAGACCCAGTACTTC; CDR3aa: CASGLAGYSETQYF
v_gene: TRBV9; d_gene: TRBD2; len: 15; j_gene: TRBJ2-3; abundance: -; CDR3nt: TGTGCCAGCAGCGTAGATGCGGGGGGGGGAGATACGCAGTATTTT; CDR3aa: CASSVDAGGGDTQYF
v_gene: TRBV4-3; d_gene: -; len: 16; j_gene: TRBJ2-7; abundance: -; CDR3nt: TGCGCCAGCAGCCAATCCCGACAGACCCCGACCTACGAGCAGTACTTC; CDR3aa: CASSQSRQTPTYEQYF
v_gene: TRBV4-3; d_gene: -; len: 15; j_gene: TRBJ2-7; abundance: -; CDR3nt: TGCGCCAGCAGCCAAGTACTTGCGAGCTCCTACGAGCAGTACTTC; CDR3aa: CASSQVLASSYEQYF
v_gene: TRBV4-1; d_gene: TRBD2; len: 15; j_gene: TRBJ2-1; abundance: -; CDR3nt: TGCGCCAGCAGCCAACGACTAGCGGGCCTGAATGAGCAGTTCTTC; CDR3aa: CASSQRLAGLNEQFF
v_gene: TRBV28; d_gene: -; len: 12; j_gene: TRBJ1-2; abundance: -; CDR3nt: TGTGCCGCTCAGGGTTTCGGGTATGGCTACACCTTC; CDR3aa: CAAQGFGYGYTF
v_gene: TRBV7-2; d_gene: -; len: 17; j_gene: TRBJ2-1; abundance: -; CDR3nt: TGTGCCAGCAGCTTAGACCTTGGACGGAGCTCCTACAATGAGCAGTTCTTC; CDR3aa: CASSLDLGRSSYNEQFF
v_gene: TRBV7-2; d_gene: TRBD2; len: 16; j_gene: TRBJ2-3; abundance: -; CDR3nt: TGTGCCAGCAGCTTAGTCCCACGGGGGGTCACAGATACGCAGTATTTT; CDR3aa: CASSLVPRGVTDTQYF
v_gene: TRBV4-3; d_gene: -; len: 16; j_gene: TRBJ2-1; abundance: -; CDR3nt: TGCGCCAGCAGCCAAGGGAGAGACCCGTTTTACAATGAGCAGTTCTTC; CDR3aa: CASSQGRDPFYNEQFF
v_gene: TRBV7-6; d_gene: -; len: 9; j_gene: TRBJ2-7; abundance: -; CDR3nt: TGTGCCCCATGGGGCGAGCAGTACTTC; CDR3aa: CAPWGEQYF
v_gene: TRBV2; d_gene: TRBD1; len: 16; j_gene: TRBJ1-5; abundance: -; CDR3nt: TGTGCCAGCAGCGACCGGGACAGGGGGCAAGATCAGCCCCAGCATTTT; CDR3aa: CASSDRDRGQDQPQHF
v_gene: TRBV28; d_gene: TRBD1; len: 15; j_gene: TRBJ1-4; abundance: -; CDR3nt: TGTGCCAGCAGCTCACCGCAGGGGGGGAATGAAAAACTGTTTTTT; CDR3aa: CASSSPQGGNEKLFF
v_gene: TRBV14; d_gene: -; len: 13; j_gene: TRBJ2-1; abundance: once; CDR3nt: TGTGCCAGCAGCCGGGCTCGTTTTGAACCAGGGTTCTTC; CDR3aa: CASSRARFEPGFF
v_gene: TRBV27; d_gene: -; len: 14; j_gene: TRBJ2-1; abundance: -; CDR3nt: TGTGCCAGCAAAGGGGGGACTACCTACAATGAGCAGTTCTTC; CDR3aa: CASKGGTTYNEQFF
v_gene: TRBV29-1; d_gene: -; len: 13; j_gene: TRBJ1-2; abundance: -; CDR3nt: TGCAGCGCTCATGGGGGGAACGGCTATGGCTACACCTTC; CDR3aa: CSAHGGNGYGYTF
v_gene: TRBV9; d_gene: TRBD2; len: 18; j_gene: TRBJ2-3; abundance: -; CDR3nt: TGTGCCAGCAGCTCAGGACTAGCGGGAGGCCTTAGCACAGATACGCAGTATTTT; CDR3aa: CASSSGLAGGLSTDTQYF
v_gene: TRBV5-1; d_gene: TRBD1; len: 14; j_gene: TRBJ2-7; abundance: -; CDR3nt: TGCGCCAGCAGCTTAGGGACAGGGGGCCGCGAGCAGTACTTC; CDR3aa: CASSLGTGGREQYF
v_gene: TRBV19; d_gene: -; len: 14; j_gene: TRBJ1-1; abundance: -; CDR3nt: TGTGCCAGTAGTATTCGGGGGGGAACAACTGAAGCTTTCTTT; CDR3aa: CASSIRGGTTEAFF
v_gene: TRBV27; d_gene: TRBD2; len: 16; j_gene: TRBJ2-3; abundance: -; CDR3nt: TGTGCCAGCAGTCCGCCCCCCCGGGGGGGCACAGATACGCAGTATTTT; CDR3aa: CASSPPPRGGTDTQYF